Below, 18 T cell receptor beta chains from the same sample are listed, as sequenced in a study of Graves' ophthalmopathy and Graves' hyperthyroidism. Investigators amplified TCR beta CDR3 regions from RNA transcripts. In the first round, RT-PCR was carried out with HTBI primers, and a multiplex PCR formed the second round. TCRdb analysed the multiplex PCR reads with MiXCR anew, one entry per CDR3 protein. The sample holds 500,000 to 600,000 distinct CDR3 sequences, about 35% seen once. Sequenced input: peripheral blood or thyroid tissue (not recorded which). The receptors originated from an adult man with Graves' hyperthyroidism.

V and J are TRBV5-1 and TRBJ2-1; D is unresolved. The V gene's germline CDR1 is SGHRS and CDR2 YFSETQ. Between the trimmed V and J ends, which lost 4 bases and 7 bases, there was a span of 6 bases. This CDR3 has 11 residues. The CDR3 DNA is TGCGCCAGCAGCGTTGAAAATGAGCAGTTCTTC. Amino acids: CASSVENEQFF.

This clonotype has only a few counts. The V gene is TRBV7-2, the J gene TRBJ2-6; D unclear. In germline, CDR1 is SGHTA, CDR2 FQGNSA. With 1 base removed from V and 0 bases from J, the gap between germline ends came to 10 bases. The CDR3 is 17 residues long. CDR3 nucleotides: TGTGCCAGCAGCTTAGTCAGGCAACACTCTGGGGCCAACGTCCTGACTTTC. This sequence encodes CASSLVRQHSGANVLTF.

The chain couples TRBV5-1 to TRBJ2-5; 7 bases align to TRBD2. The CDR3 spans 15 residues. From germline, CDR1 is SGHRS and CDR2 YFSETQ. V was clipped by 3 bases and J by 5 bases; unmatched bases: 10. The CDR3 loop is CASSSSRTSQETQYF. Written as DNA, the CDR3 is TGCGCCAGCAGCTCCAGTCGGACTAGTCAGGAGACCCAGTACTTC.

This clonotype was seen only a few times. The chain recombines TRBV2 with TRBJ2-5; 8 bases are a match to TRBD1. The CDR3 consists of 15 residues. V shed 7 bases and J 0 bases; nucleotides not matched to a gene: 7. Germline lookup yields CDR1 SNHLY and CDR2 FYNNEI. CDR3 region: CASKTAGQDQETQYF. Here the CDR3 DNA reads TGTGCCAGCAAGACCGCGGGACAGGACCAAGAGACCCAGTACTTC.

Concerning this clonotype: Since a much larger clone is just one base distant, this may be a read error. The V and J genes are TRBV2 and TRBJ2-7; D possibly corresponds to TRBD2 (5 bases). The CDR3 contains 16 residues. Germline CDR1 reads SNHLY; CDR2 reads FYNNEI. The CDR3 is CARRSRIQRQPYEQYF. CDR3 DNA: TGTGCCCGCAGATCGCGAATCCAGCGGCAACCCTACGAGCAGTACTTC.

Turning to this clonotype: A much larger clone differs from this one at a single base, so this may be a read error. The chain joins TRBV14 to TRBJ1-3; D not resolved. CDR3 length: 13 residues. CDR1 SGHDN and CDR2 FVKESK come from the germline V gene. The DNA for the CDR3 is TGTGCCAGCGGCCAAGATTTGAGAGACACCATATATTTT. Encoded protein: CASGQDLRDTIYF.

This clonotype was detected a few times. The chain carries TRBV6-5 and TRBJ1-6, with 7 positions matching TRBD1. V was clipped by 8 bases and J by 7 bases; unmatched bases: 2. In germline, CDR1 is MNHEY, CDR2 SVGAGI. The CDR3 length is 12 residues. CDR3 nucleotides: TGTGCCAGCGAGACAGGGAATTCACCCCTCCACTTT. Its translation is CASETGNSPLHF.

The V gene is TRBV6-2 or TRBV6-3, the J gene TRBJ1-6, with TRBD1 as a possible D gene (6 bases). With 6 bases removed from V and 9 bases from J, the gap between germline ends came to 9 bases. Germline lookup yields CDR1 MNHEY and CDR2 SVGEGT. The CDR3 extends over 12 amino acids. As DNA, the CDR3 is TGTGCCAGCAGAACGGGGGCTTCACCCCTCCACTTT. Its protein product is CASRTGASPLHF.

This chain links TRBV7-2 with TRBJ2-5; TRBD1 might be the D (7 bases). V was shortened by 5 bases and J by 3 bases, with 10 bases between the two germline ends. The germline CDR1 and CDR2 sequences are SGHTA and FQGNSA. CDR3 length equals 13 residues. The CDR3 sequence: CASSPGGKETQYF. Written as DNA, the CDR3 is TGTGCCAGCAGCCCAGGGGGGAAAGAGACCCAGTACTTC. Full variable domain (missing parts from reference TRBV7-2 and TRBJ2-5): GAGVSQSPSNKVTEKGKDVELRCDPISGHTALYWYRQSLGQGLEFLIYFQGNSAPDKSGLPSDRFSAERTGGSVSTLTIQRTQQEDSAVYLCASSPGGKETQYFGPGTRLLVL.

The chain couples TRBV28 to TRBJ1-4, with D possibly matching TRBD1 (5 bases). Germline assignment: CDR1 MDHEN and CDR2 SYDVKM. The CDR3 is made up of 12 amino acids. V shed 4 bases and J shed 10 bases, with 10 bases lying between them. The CDR3 reads CASSWGKGKLFF. The DNA of the CDR3 is TGTGCCAGCAGTTGGGGCAAGGGAAAACTGTTTTTT.

This clonotype has only a few counts. This sequence joins TRBV30 and TRBJ2-5, with 9 bases that match TRBD2. CDR1 is GTSNPN, CDR2 SVGIG, per germline (reference sequence). There are 13 residues in the CDR3. V lost 1 base and J lost 10; bases outside the gene matches: 7. This CDR3 reads CAWSGGTSRSQYF. In DNA, the CDR3 is TGTGCCTGGAGTGGGGGGACTAGCAGGAGCCAGTACTTC.

This sequence joins TRBV15 and TRBJ1-5; D is possibly TRBD1 (5 bases). The CDR3 consists of 13 residues. Germline V gene sequence: CDR1 LNHNV, CDR2 YYDKDF (reference sequence). The V and J ends lost 2 bases and 11 bases respectively, with 13 bases between them. This CDR3 is CATSRYKGETQHF. In DNA, the CDR3 is TGTGCCACCAGCAGATATAAAGGGGAGACCCAGCATTTT.

To note about this clonotype: A read error may explain this, as a much larger clone is one base away. The chain has TRBV24-1 and TRBJ2-5; D remains unclear. From germline, CDR1 is KGHDR and CDR2 SFDVKD. The CDR3 loop spans 14 amino acids. CDR3 loop: CASSFVTMGETQYF. The CDR3 bases are TGTGCCAGCAGTTTCGTGACAATGGGCGAGACCCAGTACTTC.

The chain couples TRBV6-6 to TRBJ1-3, with D unclear. The CDR3 consists of 15 residues. The V gene lost 2 bases and the J gene lost 0 bases, with 8 bases spanning the gap. The germline CDR1 and CDR2 sequences are MNHNY and SVGAGI (reference sequence). CDR3 bases: TGTGCCAGCAGTTACCCGCTAGACTCTGGAAACACCATATATTTT. Translation gives CASSYPLDSGNTIYF.

J is TRBJ1-2 and V is TRBV29-1; D unresolved. The CDR3 loop spans 11 amino acids. V lost 3 bases and J lost 7, with 9 bases in between. Germline-derived CDR1 and CDR2 are SQVTM and ANQGSEA. The CDR3 spells CSVETGGGYTF. The CDR3 DNA is TGCAGCGTTGAGACGGGAGGTGGCTACACCTTC.

There are many counts of this clonotype. This chain connects TRBV5-1 to TRBJ2-7; D call uncertain. V gave up 0 bases and J gave up 8 bases, with 15 bases separating them. Germline V gene lookup returns CDR1 SGHRS and CDR2 YFSETQ. The CDR3 covers 14 residues. DNA of the CDR3: TGCGCCAGCAGCTTGGAGGGATCCACTAACCAGCAGTACTTC. This codes for CASSLEGSTNQQYF.

This clonotype was counted only a few times. The chain carries TRBV6-2 or TRBV6-3 and TRBJ2-5; 12 nucleotides line up with TRBD2. The CDR3 runs 15 residues. J lost 1 base, V lost 6 bases, and 3 bases had no gene match. CDR1 is MNHEY and CDR2 is SVGEGT in the germline V gene. The CDR3 DNA is TGTGCCAGCAGGCCACTAGCGGGGGGCCAAGAGACCCAGTACTTC. Protein sequence: CASRPLAGGQETQYF.

J is TRBJ2-7 and V is TRBV20-1, with a possible D match to TRBD1 (6 bases). V was clipped by 6 bases and J by 6 bases, with 18 bases between them. This CDR3 spans 13 amino acids. Germline V gives CDR1 DFQATT, CDR2 SNEGSKA (reference sequence). The DNA for the CDR3 is TGCAGTGCAGATCCTCGCAACAGGGCCGAGCAGTACTTC. Translating gives CSADPRNRAEQYF.